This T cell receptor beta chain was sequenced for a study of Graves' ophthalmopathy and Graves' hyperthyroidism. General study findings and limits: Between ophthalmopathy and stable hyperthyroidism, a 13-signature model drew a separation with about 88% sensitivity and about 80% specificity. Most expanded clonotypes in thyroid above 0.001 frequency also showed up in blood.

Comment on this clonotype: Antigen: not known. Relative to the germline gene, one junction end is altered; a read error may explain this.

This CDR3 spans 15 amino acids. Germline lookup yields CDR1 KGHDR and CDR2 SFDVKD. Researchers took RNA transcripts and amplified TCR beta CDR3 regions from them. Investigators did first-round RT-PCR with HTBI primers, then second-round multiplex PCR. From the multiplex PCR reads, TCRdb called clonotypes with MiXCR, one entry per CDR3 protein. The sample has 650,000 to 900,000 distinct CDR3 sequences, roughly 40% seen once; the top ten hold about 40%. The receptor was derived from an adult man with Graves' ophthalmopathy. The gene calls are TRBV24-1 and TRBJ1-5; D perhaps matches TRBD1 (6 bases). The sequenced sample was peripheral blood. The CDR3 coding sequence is TGTGCCAGCAGGGAACAGGGACAAGGCAATCAGCGCCAGCATTTT. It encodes CASREQGQGNQRQHF.